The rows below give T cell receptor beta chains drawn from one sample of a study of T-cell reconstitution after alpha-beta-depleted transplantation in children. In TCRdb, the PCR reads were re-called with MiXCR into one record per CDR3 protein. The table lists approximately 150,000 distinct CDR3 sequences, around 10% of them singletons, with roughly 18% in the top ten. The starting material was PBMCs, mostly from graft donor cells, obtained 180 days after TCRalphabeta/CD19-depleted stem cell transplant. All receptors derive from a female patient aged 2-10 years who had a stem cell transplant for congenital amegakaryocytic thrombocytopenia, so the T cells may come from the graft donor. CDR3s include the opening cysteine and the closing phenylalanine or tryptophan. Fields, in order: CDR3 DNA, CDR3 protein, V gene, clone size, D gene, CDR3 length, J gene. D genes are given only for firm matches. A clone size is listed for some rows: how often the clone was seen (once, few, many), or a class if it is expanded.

TGTGCCAGCAGCTTATTAAGGGGTGCAGCTTTCTTT,CASSLLRGAAFF,TRBV7-2,NA,NA,12,TRBJ1-1
TGCGCCAGCACCAACACAGATACGCAGTATTTT,CASTNTDTQYF,TRBV5-1,many,NA,11,TRBJ2-3
TGCGCCAGCAAGCCCGGGACGACGAACACCGGGGAGCTGTTTTTT,CASKPGTTNTGELFF,TRBV5-1,many,NA,15,TRBJ2-2
TGTGCCAGCAGCCCTATGTCGGGGCCGGGCAATGAGCAGTTCTTC,CASSPMSGPGNEQFF,TRBV6-2/TRBV6-3,NA,NA,15,TRBJ2-1
TGTGCCAGCCGAGACGGATCGGGGGTTGGCGAGCAGTACTTC,CASRDGSGVGEQYF,TRBV28,many,NA,14,TRBJ2-7
TGTGCCAGCAGCGTCCTTAACTATGGCTACACCTTC,CASSVLNYGYTF,TRBV11-2,many,NA,12,TRBJ1-2
TGTGCCATCAGCCCCAGCGGGGACCAGCTCAATGAGCAGTTCTTC,CAISPSGDQLNEQFF,TRBV10-3,many,TRBD2,15,TRBJ2-1
TGTGCCTGGAGTGTACGGACGCCCTCGGCTGAGCAGTTCTTC,CAWSVRTPSAEQFF,TRBV30,few,NA,14,TRBJ2-1
TGTGCCAGCAGTTTTGGACTAAAGGGTGGCTACACCTTC,CASSFGLKGGYTF,TRBV28,many,NA,13,TRBJ1-2
TGCAGCTCTTGGGGGGATTCCGGGGAGCTGTTTTTT,CSSWGDSGELFF,TRBV29-1,many,NA,12,TRBJ2-2
TGTGCCAGCAGTTTGCCGATACAGGGGCCGGGTGAAGCTTTCTTT,CASSLPIQGPGEAFF,TRBV12-3/TRBV12-4,NA,TRBD1,15,TRBJ1-1
TGTGCCAGCAGCCCCAGCAAGCTCCCCGGGCAGGGGGACCCCGGGGAGCTGTTTTTT,CASSPSKLPGQGDPGELFF,TRBV3-1,NA,TRBD1,19,TRBJ2-2
TGTGCCAGCAGCCAAGAGTGGGGTGGAACCGGGGAGCTGTTTTTT,CASSQEWGGTGELFF,TRBV4-2,many,NA,15,TRBJ2-2
TGCAGCGTTTCTGGACGGTACATTCCTGAGCAGTTCTTC,CSVSGRYIPEQFF,TRBV29-1,many,NA,13,TRBJ2-1
TGTGCCAGCTCACCACATATGATTCATATAGGGCGGTTTAATCAGCCCCAGCATTTT,CASSPHMIHIGRFNQPQHF,TRBV18,many,NA,19,TRBJ1-5
TGTGCCATCACCCCGTCGGGACAGGGGGCAAGGAAGACAGATACGCAGTATTTT,CAITPSGQGARKTDTQYF,TRBV12-3/TRBV12-4,NA,TRBD1,18,TRBJ2-3
TGCGCCAGCAGCTTGGGGACAGGGGGCCCCGATGAGCAGTTCTTC,CASSLGTGGPDEQFF,TRBV5-1,many,TRBD1,15,TRBJ2-1
TGTGCCAGCAGCTACTTCCTGGAAGAGACCCAGTACTTC,CASSYFLEETQYF,TRBV7-2,many,NA,13,TRBJ2-5
TGCGCCAGCAATCCCGGGGCCGGGGCCAACGTCCTGACTTTC,CASNPGAGANVLTF,TRBV10-1,many,NA,14,TRBJ2-6
TGTGCCAGCAGCAAAGCCGGGAGGCCGAACACCGGGGAGCTGTTTTTT,CASSKAGRPNTGELFF,TRBV21-1,many,NA,16,TRBJ2-2
TGTGCCAGCGTTCGGGGTTTGGGATACGAGCAGTACTTC,CASVRGLGYEQYF,TRBV6-5,NA,NA,13,TRBJ2-7
TGCAGTGCTAGTGATGGTGGCGGCACAGATACGCAGTATTTT,CSASDGGGTDTQYF,TRBV20-1,many,NA,14,TRBJ2-3
TGTGCCAGCAGCCCCAACGTTCGGGGCTACACCTTC,CASSPNVRGYTF,TRBV7-2,many,NA,12,TRBJ1-2
TGTGCCAGCACCCTTCTCCGGGACAGTGAAGCTTTCTTT,CASTLLRDSEAFF,TRBV3-1,many,TRBD1,13,TRBJ1-1
TGCGCCAGCAGCCAACCCCTTCTTGGGCGACGAAGCTCCTACAATGAGCAGTTCTTC,CASSQPLLGRRSSYNEQFF,TRBV4-1,many,NA,19,TRBJ2-1
TGTGCCAGCAGTTTGATACCGAGGGGTAGTGAAAAACTGTTTTTT,CASSLIPRGSEKLFF,TRBV12-3/TRBV12-4,many,NA,15,TRBJ1-4
TGTGCCAGCAGAGACAGGGGAAGAGCTTTCTTT,CASRDRGRAFF,TRBV28,many,TRBD1,11,TRBJ1-1
TGCAGCGTTGAATTATGGGAAGAGACCCAGTACTTC,CSVELWEETQYF,TRBV29-1,many,NA,12,TRBJ2-5
TGCGCCAGCAGCTTGGTTGGAGGGCCTCAGCCCCAGCATTTT,CASSLVGGPQPQHF,TRBV5-1,many,NA,14,TRBJ1-5
TGTGCCATCAGTGAAAAGGGGGTCAATTCACCCCTCCACTTT,CAISEKGVNSPLHF,TRBV10-3,many,NA,14,TRBJ1-6
TGTGCGTATGGGGCTGGAAACACCATATATTTT,CAYGAGNTIYF,TRBV7-9,few,NA,11,TRBJ1-3
TGCAGCGTCGGCAACGCTCCGAACACTGAAGCTTTCTTT,CSVGNAPNTEAFF,TRBV29-1,many,NA,13,TRBJ1-1
TGTGCCAGTACCGGGGTTGAAGTCCACGAGCAGTACTTC,CASTGVEVHEQYF,TRBV19,many,NA,13,TRBJ2-7
TGTGCCAGCAGCATATTACAGGGGGCCAGTGGCTACACCTTC,CASSILQGASGYTF,TRBV6-1,NA,TRBD1,14,TRBJ1-2
TGTGCCAGCAGAGCTAGCAATCAGCCCCAGCATTTT,CASRASNQPQHF,TRBV28,NA,NA,12,TRBJ1-5
TGCAGTGCTAACCAGGGTTCGGTCGACGAGCAGTACTTC,CSANQGSVDEQYF,TRBV20-1,many,NA,13,TRBJ2-7
TGTGCCAGCAGCGTAGAATCTCGGGATAACTATGGCTACACCTTC,CASSVESRDNYGYTF,TRBV9,many,NA,15,TRBJ1-2
TGCAGTGCTAGGGTCAGAACTAATGAAAAACTGTTTTTT,CSARVRTNEKLFF,TRBV20-1,many,NA,13,TRBJ1-4
TGCAGTGCTAGAGATCTCCCCTCTCACTTATCGGCGGGGGGCCTCTACGAGCAGTACTTC,CSARDLPSHLSAGGLYEQYF,TRBV20-1,few,TRBD2,20,TRBJ2-7
TGTGCCAGCAGCTTATCGTTCGGTTGGGCTTTCTTT,CASSLSFGWAFF,TRBV7-2,many,NA,12,TRBJ1-1
TGTGCCTGGAGGGTTGGCTATGGCTACACCTTC,CAWRVGYGYTF,TRBV30,many,NA,11,TRBJ1-2
TGTGCCAGCAGCTTGGCCGGTCAGGGGGGAGAGACCCAGTACTTC,CASSLAGQGGETQYF,TRBV5-6,many,NA,15,TRBJ2-5
TGTGCCAGCAGTCCCGGGCAGGGCTGGGAAATGAACACTGAAGCTTTCTTT,CASSPGQGWEMNTEAFF,TRBV12-3/TRBV12-4,many,NA,17,TRBJ1-1
TGTGCCAGCATTCAAAGAGGGACAGGGGGTGGGAATGACCAGTTCTTC,CASIQRGTGGGNDQFF,TRBV7-9,NA,TRBD1,16,TRBJ2-1
TGCAGTGCTCGCGCGCCAGGCTTCTACAATGAGCAGTTCTTC,CSARAPGFYNEQFF,TRBV20-1,many,NA,14,TRBJ2-1
TGCAGTGCTAGTTTCACTAGCGGGATTACGGAGACCCAGTACTTC,CSASFTSGITETQYF,TRBV20-1,many,TRBD2,15,TRBJ2-5
TGCGCCAGCAGCTTGGATCCTAGCGGGAGTTCCTACGAGCAGTACTTC,CASSLDPSGSSYEQYF,TRBV5-1,NA,TRBD2,16,TRBJ2-7
TGTGCCAGCAGCTCTCAGGGCGGGTACGACGGGGAGCTGTTTTTT,CASSSQGGYDGELFF,TRBV9,NA,NA,15,TRBJ2-2
TGTGCCAGCAGTCCCAGGGGGCTATCGAAAGAGCAGTACTTC,CASSPRGLSKEQYF,TRBV12-3/TRBV12-4,many,TRBD1,14,TRBJ2-7
TGTGCCAGCAGTTACGATGGACAGGGTATGGGTGGCTACACCTTC,CASSYDGQGMGGYTF,TRBV6-5,few,TRBD1,15,TRBJ1-2
TGCGCCAGCAGCTTGCGGGGGGATAATTCACCCCTCCACTTT,CASSLRGDNSPLHF,TRBV5-1,NA,NA,14,TRBJ1-6